There are many counts of the clone carrying this TCR beta chain. The sample comes from a study of regulatory T cells in long-lasting Graves disease. CDR3 regions were amplified by Arm-PCR using iRepertoire HTBI primers to build TCR beta libraries. TCRdb reanalysed the multiplex PCR reads using MiXCR and keeps one entry per CDR3 protein. The sample records some 300,000 distinct CDR3 sequences, around 20% being singletons. Time point of the sample: persistent/refractory GD, antithyroid drugs over 5 years with positive TRAb. TCR sequences were obtained from RNA taken from PBMCs. The TCR originated in a female donor with Graves disease. Sequencing used peripheral blood mononuclear cells (PBMCs), obtained when the disease was refractory, from a patient treated with antithyroid drugs.

The CDR3 reads CASRLQVSNQPQHF. Here the CDR3 DNA reads TGTGCCAGCAGACTGCAGGTTAGCAATCAGCCCCAGCATTTT. The rearrangement links TRBV28 to TRBJ1-5; no reliable D call. The CDR3 is made up of 14 amino acids. Germline values: CDR1 MDHEN, CDR2 SYDVKM. V was shortened by 6 bases and J by 0 bases, with 9 bases between the two germline ends.